The entry below describes one T cell receptor (beta chain). This clone came up a few times. The antigen it recognizes is unknown. The record has no base qualities; no much larger clone is one base away. The receptor library was made with the immunoSEQ multiplex PCR assay. The clones in this table, taken by TCRdb from immuneACCESS, are in-frame only. Not every clone is retained; where verified, under half of the shortfall comes from an unresolved V gene, and the cause of the rest is unknown. The sample data list some 120,000 clones, and about 89% of these were observed just once. 40% of the sample belongs to the ten largest clones. These data are taken from a study of control samples from healthy donors and cancer patients (dated by TCRdb to the early 2020s). Material for sequencing was blood. This clonotype was obtained from a man aged 45-60 years in good health.

The bases are TGTGCCAGCAGCTCCATGACAGGGACCTATGGCTACACCTTC. This codes for CASSSMTGTYGYTF. This chain is built from TRBV7-8 and TRBJ1-2, with TRBD1 identical over 7 junction bases. The CDR1 and CDR2 encoded by the germline V gene are SGHVS and FQNEAQ. Its CDR3 holds 14 amino acids, cysteine through phenylalanine. The kept DNA is CDR3 alone, 42 bases in frame from the first base. V has 4 bases trimmed and J has 4 bases trimmed; junction bases matching no gene number 6.